A selection of T cell receptor beta chains follows, all from one sample in a study of OX40 agonist ivuxolimab in advanced cancers. Clones were read by immunoSEQ multiplex PCR, and TCRdb kept only the in-frame ones, dropping some. The table includes about 21,000 clones, approximately 87% detected once. Source: CD4+ or CD8+ T cells sorted from blood, taken in a trial of the OX40 agonist ivuxolimab. These receptors came from an adult with an advanced solid tumor such as melanoma, head and neck, liver or kidney cancer. Each CDR3 is given without its conserved first and last residue.

TRBV2 ASGQGYNSPLH
TRBV6-1 ASSERTGMNTEAF
TRBV5-4 ASSTTGPYGYT
TRBV2 ATTTGGTEAF
TRBV19 ASSHRDRGSYEQY
TRBV4-1 ASTQSGSLNTGELF
TRBV7-9 ASSSYRDTYNYGYT
TRBV7-9 ASSLTADFYGYT
TRBV5-1 ASRHAGDGAPYGYT
TRBV13 ASTTRDRRDNEQF
TRBV28 ASIISGGASTDTQY
TRBV5-1 ASSLAVSYEQY
TRBV4-2 ASSQGQGANEQF
TRBV27 ASSLFGDRGETQY
TRBV11-2 ASSFSEEYRGELF
TRBV6-6 ASSRPAGFSYEQY
TRBV19 ASSMPTGVHEQY
TRBV6-5 ASSAGGWSDTQY
TRBV19 ASKGGGDRGPNQPQH
TRBV11-2 ASSLDVTGALQETQY
TRBV4-2 ASSPLGWYDYT
TRBV5-6 ASSPMGGATDTQY
TRBV5-1 ASSLVASRTDTQY
TRBV6-6 ASSYGDKDDCGYT
TRBV7-9 ASSGPTRGLLNEQF
TRBV13 ASLASGGSNSPLH
TRBV15 ATSRDRALQETQY
TRBV7-2 ASSLAGITGGAIVSSEKLF
TRBV6-1 ASSDISLAGGYNEQF
TRBV2 ASGGRINYGYT
TRBV6-1 ASSEEWVTEAF
TRBV5-6 ASSLWGLDTEAF
TRBV6-5 ASSWTGVTYEQY
TRBV19 ASSIWQDSYEQY
TRBV4-1 ASSQEGQGASQPQH
TRBV18 ASSPQGAPYEQY
TRBV2 ASSDWGTGLSWEQY
TRBV7-6 ASSPVGGDRGLYNEQF
TRBV5-1 ASSLEVTRSYEQY
TRBV28 ASSLIGPLH
TRBV7-6 ASSLDGRGDTEAF
TRBV7-8 ASSVTGGQPQH
TRBV27 ASSLSAQHYEQY
TRBV13 ASSLSGALGTQY